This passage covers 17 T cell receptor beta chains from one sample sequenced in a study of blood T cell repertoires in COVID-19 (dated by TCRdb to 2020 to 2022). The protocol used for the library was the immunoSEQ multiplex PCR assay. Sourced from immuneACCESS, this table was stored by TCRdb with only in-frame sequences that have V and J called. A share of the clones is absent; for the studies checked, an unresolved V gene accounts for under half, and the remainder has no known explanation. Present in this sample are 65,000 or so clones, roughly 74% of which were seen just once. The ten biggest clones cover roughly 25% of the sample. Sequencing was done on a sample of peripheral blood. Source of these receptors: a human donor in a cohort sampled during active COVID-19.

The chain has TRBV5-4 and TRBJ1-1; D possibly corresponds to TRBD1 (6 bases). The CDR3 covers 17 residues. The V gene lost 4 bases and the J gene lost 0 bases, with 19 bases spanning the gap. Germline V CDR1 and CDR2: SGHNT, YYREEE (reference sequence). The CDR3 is CASSMKTGRGVNTEAFF. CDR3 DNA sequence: TGTGCCAGCAGCATGAAGACAGGCCGAGGGGTGAACACTGAAGCTTTCTTT.

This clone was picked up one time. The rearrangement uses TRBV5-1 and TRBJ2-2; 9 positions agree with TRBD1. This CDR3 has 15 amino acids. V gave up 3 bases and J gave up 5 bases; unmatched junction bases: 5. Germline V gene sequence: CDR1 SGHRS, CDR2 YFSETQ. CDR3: CASSWGTGSTGELFF. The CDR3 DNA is TGCGCCAGCAGCTGGGGGACAGGGTCTACCGGGGAGCTGTTTTTT. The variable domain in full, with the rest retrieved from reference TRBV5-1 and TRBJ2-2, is KAGVTQTPRYLIKTRGQQVTLSCSPISGHRSVSWYQQTPGQGLQFLFEYFSETQRNKGNFPGRFSGRQFSNSRSEMNVSTLELGDSALYLCASSWGTGSTGELFFGEGSRLTVL.

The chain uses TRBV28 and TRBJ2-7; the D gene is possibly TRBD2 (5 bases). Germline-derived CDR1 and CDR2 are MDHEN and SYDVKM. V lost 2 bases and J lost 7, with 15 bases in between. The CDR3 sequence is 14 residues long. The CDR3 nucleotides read TGTGCCAGCAGTTTACAGCGGAGCGCTAGGGAGCAGTACTTC. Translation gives CASSLQRSAREQYF. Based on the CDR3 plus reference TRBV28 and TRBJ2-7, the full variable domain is DVKVTQSSRYLVKRTGEKVFLECVQDMDHENMFWYRQDPGLGLRLIYFSYDVKMKEKGDIPEGYSVSREKKERFSLILESASTNQTSMYLCASSLQRSAREQYFGPGTRLTVT.

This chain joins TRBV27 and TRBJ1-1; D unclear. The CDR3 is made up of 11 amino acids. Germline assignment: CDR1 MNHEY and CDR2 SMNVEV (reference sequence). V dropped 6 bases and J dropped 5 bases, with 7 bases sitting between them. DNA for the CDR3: TGTGCCAGCAGATATGCGACTGAAGCTTTCTTT. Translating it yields CASRYATEAFF.

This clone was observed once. The CDR3 protein is CASSQNRGSYNEQFF. CDR3 nucleotides: TGTGCCAGCAGCCAAAACAGGGGCTCCTACAATGAGCAGTTCTTC. The chain recombines TRBV7-2 with TRBJ2-1, with 7 bases identical to TRBD1. The CDR3 spans 15 residues. The junction had 4 bases not matched to a gene; V was cut back by 5 bases and J by 0 bases. Per the germline V gene, CDR1 is SGHTA and CDR2 is FQGNSA. The full variable domain, its missing parts supplied by reference TRBV7-2 and TRBJ2-1, is GAGVSQSPSNKVTEKGKDVELRCDPISGHTALYWYRQSLGQGLEFLIYFQGNSAPDKSGLPSDRFSAERTGGSVSTLTIQRTQQEDSAVYLCASSQNRGSYNEQFFGPGTRLTVL.

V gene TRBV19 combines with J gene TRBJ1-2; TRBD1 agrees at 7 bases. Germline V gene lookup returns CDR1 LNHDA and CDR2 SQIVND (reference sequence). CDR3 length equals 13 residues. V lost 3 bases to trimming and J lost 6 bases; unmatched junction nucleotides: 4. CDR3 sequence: CASSIATGDGYTF. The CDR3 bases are TGTGCCAGTAGTATCGCAACAGGGGATGGCTACACCTTC. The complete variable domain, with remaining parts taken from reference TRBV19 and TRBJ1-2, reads DGGITQSPKYLFRKEGQNVTLSCEQNLNHDAMYWYRQDPGQGLRLIYYSQIVNDFQKGDIAEGYSVSREKKESFPLTVTSAQKNPTAFYLCASSIATGDGYTFGSGTRLTVV.

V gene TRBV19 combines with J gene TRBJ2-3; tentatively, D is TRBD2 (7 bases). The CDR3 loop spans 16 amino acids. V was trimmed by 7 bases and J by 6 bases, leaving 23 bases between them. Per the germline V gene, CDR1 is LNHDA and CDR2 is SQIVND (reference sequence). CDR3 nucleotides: TGTGCCAGTACCCCCTTATGGGCGGGGGACACTGATACGCAGTATTTT. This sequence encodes CASTPLWAGDTDTQYF.

Here the CDR3 reads CASSPPRGGNSPLHF. The CDR3 DNA sequence: TGTGCCAGCTCACCGCCGCGGGGAGGAAATTCACCCCTCCACTTT. V is TRBV18 and J is TRBJ1-6; D remains ambiguous. Germline V gives CDR1 KGHSH, CDR2 LQKENI. V shed 3 bases and J shed 7 bases, with 13 bases lying between them. The CDR3 is made up of 15 amino acids.

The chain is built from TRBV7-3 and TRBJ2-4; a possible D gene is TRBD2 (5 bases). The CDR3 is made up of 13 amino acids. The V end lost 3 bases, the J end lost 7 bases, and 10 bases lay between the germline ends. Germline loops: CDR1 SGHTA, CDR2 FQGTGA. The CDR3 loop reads CASSFEGQNIQYF. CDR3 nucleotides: TGTGCCAGCAGCTTCGAGGGTCAGAACATTCAGTACTTC. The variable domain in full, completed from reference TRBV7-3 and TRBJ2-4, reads GAGVSQTPSNKVTEKGKYVELRCDPISGHTALYWYRQSLGQGPEFLIYFQGTGAADDSGLPNDRFFAVRPEGSVSTLKIQRTERGDSAVYLCASSFEGQNIQYFGAGTRLSVL.

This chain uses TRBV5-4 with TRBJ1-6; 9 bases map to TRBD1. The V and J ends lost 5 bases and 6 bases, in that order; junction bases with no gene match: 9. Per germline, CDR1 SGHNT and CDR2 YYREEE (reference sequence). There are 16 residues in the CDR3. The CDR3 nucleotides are TGTGCCAGCAGTTCCGGACAGGGGAGAGGTAATTCACCCCTCCACTTT. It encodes CASSSGQGRGNSPLHF.

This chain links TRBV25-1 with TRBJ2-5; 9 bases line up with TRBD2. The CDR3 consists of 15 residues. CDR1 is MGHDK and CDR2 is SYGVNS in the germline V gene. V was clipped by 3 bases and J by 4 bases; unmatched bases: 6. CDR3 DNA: TGTGCCAGCAGTGAGTTAGCGGGAGCTGGAGAGACCCAGTACTTC. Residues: CASSELAGAGETQYF.

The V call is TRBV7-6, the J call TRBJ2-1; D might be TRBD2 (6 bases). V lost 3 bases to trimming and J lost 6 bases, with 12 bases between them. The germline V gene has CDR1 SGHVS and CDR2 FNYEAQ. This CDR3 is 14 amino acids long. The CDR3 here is CASSFAGLRNEQFF. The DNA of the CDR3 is TGTGCCAGCAGCTTTGCGGGGCTACGCAATGAGCAGTTCTTC.

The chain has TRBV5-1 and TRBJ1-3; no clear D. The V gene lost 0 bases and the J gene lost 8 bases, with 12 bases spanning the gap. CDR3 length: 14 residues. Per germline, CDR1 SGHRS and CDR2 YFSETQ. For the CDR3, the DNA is TGCGCCAGCAGCTTGGTGGGAGGAAAGGACACCATATATTTT. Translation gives CASSLVGGKDTIYF.

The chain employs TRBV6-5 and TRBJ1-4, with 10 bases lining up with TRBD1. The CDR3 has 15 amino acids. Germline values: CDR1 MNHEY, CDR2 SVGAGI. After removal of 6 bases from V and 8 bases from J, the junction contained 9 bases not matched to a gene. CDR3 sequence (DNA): TGTGCCAGCAGACCCGGGACAGGGGTTGGAGAAAAACTGTTTTTT. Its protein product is CASRPGTGVGEKLFF.

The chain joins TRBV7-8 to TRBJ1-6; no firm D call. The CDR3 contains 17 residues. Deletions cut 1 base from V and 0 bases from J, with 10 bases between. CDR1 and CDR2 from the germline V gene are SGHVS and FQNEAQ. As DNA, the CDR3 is TGTGCCAGCAGCTTAGGAGGGTCTAGCTCCTATAATTCACCCCTCCACTTT. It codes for CASSLGGSSSYNSPLHF. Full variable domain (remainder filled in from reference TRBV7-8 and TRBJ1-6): GAGVSQSPRYKVAKRGQDVALRCDPISGHVSLFWYQQALGQGPEFLTYFQNEAQLDKSGLPSDRFFAERPEGSVSTLKIQRTQQEDSAVYLCASSLGGSSSYNSPLHFGNGTRLTVT.

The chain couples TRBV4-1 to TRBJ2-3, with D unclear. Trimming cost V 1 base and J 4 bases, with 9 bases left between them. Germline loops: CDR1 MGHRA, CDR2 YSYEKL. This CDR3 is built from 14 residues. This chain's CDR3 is CASSQGLLPDTQYF. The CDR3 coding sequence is TGCGCCAGCAGCCAAGGCTTACTTCCAGATACGCAGTATTTT.

The CDR3 bases are TGTGCCAGCAGCAGGGGGGGGGCCCTTGGGGCTGAAGCTTTCTTT. Its protein product is CASSRGGALGAEAFF. The chain employs TRBV5-4 and TRBJ1-1; D might be TRBD1 (6 bases). V was shortened by 4 bases and J by 6 bases, with 19 bases between the two germline ends. Per germline, CDR1 SGHNT and CDR2 YYREEE (reference sequence). This CDR3 is built from 15 residues.